These 27 T cell receptor beta chains share one sample of origin, sequenced in a study of shared T cell receptors in the human thymus. Profiling relied on immunoSEQ multiplex PCR, and the TCRdb table lists in-frame clones only, not all of them. The sample consists of some 700,000 clones, 75% to 90% of them appearing once. The sample was also linked to a second study, of human thymus T cells.

The specimen sequenced was thymocytes. These receptors came from a girl less than two years old with a congenital heart defect.

The V call is TRBV18, the J call TRBJ1-5, with a weak D call TRBD1 (6 bases). Germline V gene data show CDR1 as KGHSH and CDR2 as LQKENI. V was shortened by 3 bases and J by 0 bases, with 18 bases between the two germline ends. The CDR3 has 18 residues. CDR3 DNA sequence: TGTGCCAGCTCACCCTACGGGGACCGGGACAATAGCAATCAGCCCCAGCATTTT. Amino acid sequence: CASSPYGDRDNSNQPQHF.

V and J are TRBV6-5 and TRBJ1-5; no reliable D call. CDR1 is MNHEY and CDR2 is SVGAGI in the germline V gene. V lost 0 bases and J 5 bases, leaving 8 bases between the germline ends. The CDR3 contains 14 residues. The CDR3 region is CASSYSADYQPQHF. CDR3 DNA sequence: TGTGCCAGCAGTTACTCGGCGGATTATCAGCCCCAGCATTTT.

This chain uses TRBV6-5 with TRBJ2-5; perhaps TRBD1 as D (6 bases). With 2 bases removed from V and 4 bases from J, the gap between germline ends came to 11 bases. The CDR3 has 14 residues. The germline V gene encodes CDR1 MNHEY and CDR2 SVGAGI. The CDR3 region is CASSYGGIGETQYF. Written as DNA, the CDR3 is TGTGCCAGCAGTTACGGGGGCATAGGAGAGACCCAGTACTTC.

This clone has more than one count but fewer than ten. The CDR3 DNA is TGTGCCATCCCCTACAGTTTCACCCTGAGCTCCTATAATTCACCCCTCCACTTT. It codes for CAIPYSFTLSSYNSPLHF. J is TRBJ1-6 and V is TRBV10-3, with D hard to call. The germline V gene has CDR1 ENHRY and CDR2 SYGVKD. There are 18 residues in the CDR3. Trimming removed 8 bases from V and 0 bases from J, with 20 bases in between.

V gene TRBV4-3 combines with J gene TRBJ1-1, with D maybe TRBD1 (5 bases). Trimming took off 4 bases at V and 0 bases at J, with 9 bases between the two ends. This CDR3 is 14 amino acids long. CDR1 is LGHNA, CDR2 YSLEER, per germline. Written as DNA, the CDR3 is TGCGCCAGCAGCCCCCAGGGCTTGAACACTGAAGCTTTCTTT. Translated, it gives CASSPQGLNTEAFF.

The chain carries TRBV9 and TRBJ2-7; tentatively, D is TRBD1 (5 bases). This CDR3 has 12 amino acids. Germline assignment: CDR1 SGDLS and CDR2 YYNGEE. Trimming shortened V by 5 bases and J by 7 bases, and 13 bases separated the two germline ends. The CDR3 DNA reads as TGTGCCAGCAGTGACCAGGGCCAGGAGCAGTACTTC. This codes for CASSDQGQEQYF. Variable domain in full (rest from reference TRBV9 and TRBJ2-7): DSGVTQTPKHLITATGQRVTLRCSPRSGDLSVYWYQQSLDQGLQFLIQYYNGEERAKGNILERFSAQQFPDLHSELNLSSLELGDSALYFCASSDQGQEQYFGPGTRLTVT.

This clone has only one observation. The J gene is TRBJ2-7, the V gene TRBV5-8; 7 nucleotides align to TRBD1. The trim removed 2 bases at V and 0 bases at J, leaving 5 bases unmatched. The CDR3 is made up of 15 amino acids. The germline V gene encodes CDR1 SGHTS and CDR2 YDEGEE. The CDR3 DNA follows: TGTGCCAGCAGCTTTTCTACAGGGGACTCCTACGAGCAGTACTTC. It specifies CASSFSTGDSYEQYF.

The chain joins TRBV4-1 to TRBJ2-7; D is perhaps TRBD2 (6 bases). The CDR3 has 15 amino acids. Deletions cut 4 bases from V and 1 base from J, with 14 bases between. CDR1 MGHRA and CDR2 YSYEKL come from the germline V gene. The CDR3 bases are TGCGCCAGCAGCCCCGAGGCGGGGACTTCCTACGAGCAGTACTTC. Its translation is CASSPEAGTSYEQYF.

The chain recombines TRBV9 with TRBJ2-5; TRBD1 might be the D (6 bases). The CDR3 extends over 14 amino acids. Germline lookup yields CDR1 SGDLS and CDR2 YYNGEE. The V end lost 4 bases, the J end lost 1 base, and 11 bases lay between the germline ends. The CDR3 here is CASSPYRAQETQYF. The CDR3 DNA sequence: TGTGCCAGCAGCCCTTACAGGGCCCAAGAGACCCAGTACTTC.

This chain connects TRBV27 to TRBJ1-1; 10 positions agree with TRBD1. CDR3 size: 14 residues. The trim removed 2 bases at V and 6 bases at J, leaving 3 bases unmatched. Germline loops: CDR1 MNHEY, CDR2 SMNVEV (reference sequence). The CDR3 DNA follows: TGTGCCAGCAGTTTAGGACAGGGGGAGTCTGAAGCTTTCTTT. Its protein product is CASSLGQGESEAFF.

This clone was seen only once. The chain joins TRBV7-6 to TRBJ2-7; TRBD1 matches at 11 bases. The J segment lost 2 bases and the V segment lost 9 bases, leaving 6 bases of the junction unmatched. CDR1 is SGHVS, CDR2 FNYEAQ, per germline. The CDR3 contains 14 residues. Here the CDR3 reads CASIADRGPYEQYF. The CDR3 region has the DNA TGTGCCAGTATCGCGGACAGGGGGCCCTACGAGCAGTACTTC.

CDR3 in DNA: TGTGCCAGCAGTCCAGGGACAGCCTTCGACTTATCCTCCTACGAGCAGTACTTC. Residues: CASSPGTAFDLSSYEQYF. This sequence joins TRBV28 and TRBJ2-7, with 7 bases that match TRBD1. CDR1 and CDR2 (germline): MDHEN, SYDVKM. This CDR3 comprises 18 residues. With V trimmed by 5 bases and J by 0 bases, 16 bases remained unmatched.

The chain uses TRBV5-4 and TRBJ1-6, with D uncertain. Germline lookup yields CDR1 SGHNT and CDR2 YYREEE (reference sequence). The CDR3 runs to 16 residues. V gave up 10 bases and J gave up 9 bases, with 26 bases separating them. The CDR3 region has the DNA TGTGCCTGCTCGGACTTTGGTCCTACGTCGGGTTCACCCCTCCACTTT. This encodes CACSDFGPTSGSPLHF.

This chain joins TRBV6-5 and TRBJ1-4; D uncertain. Trimming stripped 8 bases from V and 5 bases from J, with 12 bases between. The CDR3 loop spans 13 amino acids. CDR1 and CDR2 from the germline V gene are MNHEY and SVGAGI. CDR3 sequence: CASRGQINEKLFF. CDR3 DNA sequence: TGTGCCAGCCGCGGTCAGATAAATGAAAAACTGTTTTTT.

V and J are TRBV5-1 and TRBJ2-1; 8 bases line up with TRBD2. Germline CDR1 and CDR2: SGHRS and YFSETQ. This CDR3 comprises 16 residues. The ends lost 5 bases at V and 8 bases at J; junction bases unmatched: 15. Here the CDR3 reads CASRFVAGRPGDEQFF. DNA of the CDR3: TGCGCCAGCAGGTTCGTAGCGGGGCGCCCCGGCGATGAGCAGTTCTTC. Filled out from reference TRBV5-1 and TRBJ2-1, the complete variable domain reads KAGVTQTPRYLIKTRGQQVTLSCSPISGHRSVSWYQQTPGQGLQFLFEYFSETQRNKGNFPGRFSGRQFSNSRSEMNVSTLELGDSALYLCASRFVAGRPGDEQFFGPGTRLTVL.

This chain joins TRBV6-5 and TRBJ2-7; D is ambiguous. CDR1 is MNHEY, CDR2 SVGAGI, per germline. V lost 3 bases to trimming and J lost 6 bases, with 21 bases between them. This CDR3 has 16 residues. CDR3 region: CASSYSKPFGVAEQYF. The CDR3 nucleotides are TGTGCCAGCAGTTATTCGAAACCCTTCGGAGTAGCCGAGCAGTACTTC.

V and J are TRBV6-1 and TRBJ2-5; TRBD2 aligns across 13 bases. J gave up 4 bases and V 4 bases, and 3 bases lay outside the gene matches. From germline, CDR1 is MNHNS and CDR2 SASEGT. CDR3 length: 15 residues. CDR3 bases: TGTGCCAGCAGTGGGGGACTAGCGGGGAGAGAGACCCAGTACTTC. Its translation is CASSGGLAGRETQYF.

The V gene is TRBV6-5, the J gene TRBJ1-1, with D possibly matching TRBD1 (6 bases). The germline V and J ends were trimmed by 5 bases and 0 bases, with 13 bases remaining between them. Germline V gene lookup returns CDR1 MNHEY and CDR2 SVGAGI. The CDR3 is 15 amino acids. The DNA of the CDR3 is TGTGCCAGCAGTCGCTCCGGGACACTGAACACTGAAGCTTTCTTT. Amino acid sequence: CASSRSGTLNTEAFF.

The rearrangement links TRBV11-3 to TRBJ2-1; TRBD2 matches at 9 bases. The CDR3 runs 16 residues. Germline V CDR1 and CDR2: SGHNT, YENEEA. The trim removed 1 base at V and 3 bases at J, leaving 4 bases unmatched. The CDR3 here is CASSLGSRGGYNEQFF. The DNA of the CDR3 is TGTGCCAGCAGCTTAGGGTCGCGGGGGGGCTACAATGAGCAGTTCTTC.

The chain couples TRBV5-4 to TRBJ1-1; D is undetermined. In germline, CDR1 is SGHNT, CDR2 YYREEE (reference sequence). The V and J ends lost 7 bases and 2 bases respectively, with 18 bases between them. The CDR3 has 15 amino acids. The CDR3 nucleotides read TGTGCCAGCGAGCCCTTTTTCTCATCAAACACTGAAGCTTTCTTT. Its protein is CASEPFFSSNTEAFF.

The rearrangement joins TRBV19 to TRBJ1-5; D may be TRBD1 (5 bases). This CDR3 region has 14 residues. CDR1 and CDR2 from the germline V gene are LNHDA and SQIVND (reference sequence). V lost 3 bases and J 3 bases, leaving 9 bases between the germline ends. CDR3 sequence reads: CASSIRGSNQPQHF. The DNA of the CDR3 is TGTGCCAGTAGTATTAGGGGCTCCAATCAGCCCCAGCATTTT.

This chain joins TRBV7-2 and TRBJ2-3, with TRBD2 matching over 12 bases. In germline, CDR1 is SGHTA, CDR2 FQGNSA. The CDR3 has 19 residues. The V and J ends lost 5 bases and 6 bases, in that order; junction bases with no gene match: 18. CDR3 nucleotide sequence: TGTGCCAGCAGCCATAACCCCCCCGGACTAGCGGGGTGGGTGGATACGCAGTATTTT. Its protein is CASSHNPPGLAGWVDTQYF.

The rearrangement joins TRBV4-1 to TRBJ2-7, with no clear D. Germline CDR1 and CDR2: MGHRA and YSYEKL. V shed 0 bases and J shed 2 bases, with 8 bases lying between them. The CDR3 runs 14 residues. The CDR3 DNA is TGCGCCAGCAGCCAAGATTTGTCTCCCTACGAGCAGTACTTC. Translation: CASSQDLSPYEQYF.

The V call is TRBV5-8, the J call TRBJ2-1; perhaps TRBD2 as D (7 bases). The CDR3 spans 17 residues. CDR1 SGHTS and CDR2 YDEGEE come from the germline V gene. V lost 2 bases and J lost 4, with 19 bases in between. The CDR3 DNA follows: TGTGCCAGCAGCTTAGGGTGGGTCGCGGGGGCTTACAATGAGCAGTTCTTC. Protein sequence: CASSLGWVAGAYNEQFF.

V and J are TRBV5-1 and TRBJ1-2; 9 bases match TRBD1. From germline, CDR1 is SGHRS and CDR2 YFSETQ. The CDR3 sequence is 14 residues long. Trimming took 3 bases from V and 4 from J; bases not matched to a gene: 4. The CDR3 sequence is CASSYGTGIYGYTF. In nucleotides, the CDR3 is TGCGCCAGCAGCTACGGGACAGGGATCTATGGCTACACCTTC.

The gene calls are TRBV7-3 and TRBJ2-3, with 9 nucleotides matching TRBD1. The germline V gene has CDR1 SGHTA and CDR2 FQGTGA. The CDR3 extends over 15 amino acids. Losses at the gene ends were 2 bases for V and 7 bases for J; bases not matched to a gene: 7. The CDR3 DNA follows: TGTGCCAGCAGCTTATGGGACAGGGCCCCATATACGCAGTATTTT. Translated, it gives CASSLWDRAPYTQYF. Full variable domain (outside the CDR3, taken from reference TRBV7-3 and TRBJ2-3): GAGVSQTPSNKVTEKGKYVELRCDPISGHTALYWYRQSLGQGPEFLIYFQGTGAADDSGLPNDRFFAVRPEGSVSTLKIQRTERGDSAVYLCASSLWDRAPYTQYFGPGTRLTVL.

This sequence joins TRBV2 and TRBJ2-1, with 8 bases that match TRBD2. The V and J ends lost 7 bases and 5 bases, in that order; junction bases with no gene match: 13. The CDR3 runs 16 residues. Germline lookup yields CDR1 SNHLY and CDR2 FYNNEI. CDR3 sequence (DNA): TGTGCCAGCATGGTCCCGGGGGGGGCCCCCAACAATGAGCAGTTCTTC. Its translation: CASMVPGGAPNNEQFF.